This TCR beta chain was profiled in a study of T cells in Graves' hyperthyroidism and ophthalmopathy. At the level of the study: Upon initial diagnosis and before any treatment, peripheral blood was collected.

Amplification yielded TCR beta CDR3 regions, with RNA transcripts as the source. HTBI primers drove first-round RT-PCR of the TCR CDR3. MiXCR was run by TCRdb on the multiplex PCR reads, yielding one entry per CDR3 protein. The data hold approximately 600,000 distinct CDR3 sequences, with roughly 20% observed a single time. The source is a man aged 25-45 years with Graves' ophthalmopathy. The sample taken for sequencing was blood.

As DNA, the CDR3 is TGTGCCACCAGTTCCCTAGGACTTGCGAACACCGGGGAGCTGTTTTTT. It encodes CATSSLGLANTGELFF. The chain uses TRBV24-1 and TRBJ2-2, with TRBD2 as a possible D gene (5 bases). V gave up 6 bases and J gave up 0 bases, with 13 bases separating them. CDR1 and CDR2 from the germline V gene are KGHDR and SFDVKD. CDR3 length equals 16 residues.